The rows below give T cell receptor beta chains drawn from one sample of a study of T cell repertoires in cytomegalovirus infection. TCRdb reanalysed the reads using MiXCR and keeps one entry per CDR3 protein. The repertoire has 250,000 or so distinct CDR3 sequences, about 15% of them found once; the top ten carry approximately 44%. Material for sequencing was CD8+ T cells from PBMCs. These TCRs come from a human donor in good health (CMV status not recorded). Some clones in this sample may be carry-over from other donors' samples. Both conserved end residues are part of each CDR3. D genes are given only for firm matches. Some rows mark clone size as missing; the rest say once, few, many or name a class of expanded clone.

j_gene | v_gene | d_gene | abundance | CDR3aa | CDR3nt
TRBJ2-7 | TRBV6-5 | NA | many | CASSYSPGLGVEQYF | TGTGCCAGCAGTTACTCCCCGGGCCTAGGGGTCGAGCAGTACTTC
TRBJ1-2 | TRBV20-1 | NA | few | CSARAGDNYGYTF | TGCAGTGCTAGGGCAGGGGATAACTATGGCTACACCTTC
TRBJ1-5 | TRBV12-3/TRBV12-4 | NA | few | CASSLIHQPQHF | TGTGCCAGCAGTTTAATACATCAGCCCCAGCATTTT
TRBJ2-5 | TRBV20-1 | NA | few | CSARAETQYF | TGCAGTGCTAGAGCAGAGACCCAGTACTTC
TRBJ1-6 | TRBV28 | NA | few | CASSLEDVINSPLHF | TGTGCCAGCAGTTTAGAGGACGTTATTAATTCACCCCTCCACTTT
TRBJ2-5 | TRBV6-5 | NA | NA | CASSYSAAGETQYF | TGTGCCAGCAGTTACTCAGCGGCCGGAGAGACCCAGTACTTC
TRBJ2-2 | TRBV28 | TRBD1 | NA | CASSSLGQPNTGELFF | TGTGCCAGCAGTTCACTGGGACAGCCGAACACCGGGGAGCTGTTTTTT
TRBJ1-6 | TRBV12-3/TRBV12-4 | NA | few | CASSFGTKSSYNSPLHF | TGTGCCAGCAGTTTTGGGACAAAGAGCTCCTATAATTCACCCCTCCACTTT
TRBJ2-3 | TRBV19 | TRBD1 | few | CASSWAGGDDTQYF | TGTGCCAGTAGTTGGGCAGGGGGTGACGATACGCAGTATTTT
TRBJ2-1 | TRBV7-2 | NA | many | CASSLEGRLGQFF | TGTGCCAGCAGCTTAGAGGGCCGCCTCGGGCAGTTCTTC
TRBJ1-6 | TRBV7-2 | NA | many | CASSLRPANSPLHF | TGTGCCAGCAGCTTACGGCCAGCTAATTCACCCCTCCACTTT
TRBJ2-5 | TRBV19 | NA | NA | CAISASYQETQYF | TGTGCCATAAGTGCCTCCTACCAAGAGACCCAGTACTTC
TRBJ2-6 | TRBV28 | TRBD1 | NA | CASSFERWGQGGSGANGLTF | TGTGCCAGCAGTTTTGAGAGGTGGGGACAGGGGGGCTCTGGGGCCAACGGCCTGACTTTC
TRBJ2-7 | TRBV2 | NA | few | CASRIDLGDEQYF | TGTGCCAGCAGGATTGACTTGGGCGACGAGCAGTACTTC
TRBJ1-1 | TRBV6-5 | NA | few | CASSYYRGQGMNTEAFF | TGTGCCAGCAGTTACTATAGGGGCCAGGGTATGAACACTGAAGCTTTCTTT
TRBJ1-2 | TRBV5-6 | NA | NA | CASISPGQGYGYTF | TGTGCCAGCATCTCCCCAGGCCAGGGATATGGCTACACCTTC
TRBJ2-3 | TRBV29-1 | NA | NA | CSDVADRTDTQYF | TGCAGCGATGTAGCGGACCGCACAGATACGCAGTATTTT
TRBJ2-2 | TRBV6-8 | NA | few | CASSPLGGPNTGELFF | TGTGCCAGCAGTCCCCTGGGGGGTCCGAACACCGGGGAGCTGTTTTTT
TRBJ1-1 | TRBV19 | NA | NA | CASSISRPHEAFF | TGTGCCAGTAGTATATCTCGACCGCATGAAGCTTTCTTT
TRBJ2-1 | TRBV28 | NA | few | CASSLENSEQFF | TGTGCCAGCAGCCTCGAAAATTCAGAGCAGTTCTTC
TRBJ1-5 | TRBV18 | NA | NA | CASSLWGLGGNQPQHF | TGTGCCAGCTCACTCTGGGGTTTAGGTGGCAATCAGCCCCAGCATTTT